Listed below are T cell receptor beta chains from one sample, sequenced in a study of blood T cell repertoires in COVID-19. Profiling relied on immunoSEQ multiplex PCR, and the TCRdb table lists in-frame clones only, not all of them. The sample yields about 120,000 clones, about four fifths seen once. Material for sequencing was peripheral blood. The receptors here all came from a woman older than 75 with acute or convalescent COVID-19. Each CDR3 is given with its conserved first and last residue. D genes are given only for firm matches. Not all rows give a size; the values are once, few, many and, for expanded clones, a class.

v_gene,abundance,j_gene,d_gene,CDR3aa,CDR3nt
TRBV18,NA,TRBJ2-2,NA,CASSPPSGGTGELFF,TGTGCCAGCTCACCCCCGAGTGGGGGGACCGGGGAGCTGTTTTTT
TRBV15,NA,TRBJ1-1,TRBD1,CATSGTLGSGGDAEAFF,TGTGCCACCAGCGGTACGCTCGGGTCAGGGGGCGATGCTGAAGCTTTCTTT
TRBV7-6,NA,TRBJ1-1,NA,CASSALRPRALTEAFF,TGTGCCAGCAGCGCACTTCGTCCGAGGGCTCTAACTGAAGCTTTCTTT
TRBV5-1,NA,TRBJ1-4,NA,CASSFTGAPEKLFF,TGCGCCAGCAGCTTTACAGGCGCCCCGGAAAAACTGTTTTTT
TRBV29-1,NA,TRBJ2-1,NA,CSVEDHRGNSYNEQFF,TGCAGCGTTGAAGATCATCGGGGAAACTCCTACAATGAGCAGTTCTTC
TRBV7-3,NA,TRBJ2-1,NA,CASSPSSYNEQFF,TGTGCCAGCAGCCCGAGCTCCTACAATGAGCAGTTCTTC
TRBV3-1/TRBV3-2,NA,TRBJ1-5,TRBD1,CASSQGWQGARQPQHF,TGTGCCAGCAGCCAAGGGTGGCAGGGGGCGAGGCAGCCCCAGCATTTT
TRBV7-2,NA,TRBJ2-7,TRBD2,CASSVPSGGPSYEQYF,TGTGCCAGCAGCGTCCCTAGCGGGGGGCCCTCCTACGAGCAGTACTTC
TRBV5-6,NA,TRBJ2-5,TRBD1,CASSLGTGVQETQYF,TGTGCCAGCAGCTTGGGGACAGGGGTCCAAGAGACCCAGTACTTC
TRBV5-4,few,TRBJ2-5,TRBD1,CASSQTRGPQYF,TGTGCCAGCAGCCAGACGAGGGGGCCCCAGTACTTC
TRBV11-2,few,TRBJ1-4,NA,CASSSVRGRVDEKLFF,TGTGCCAGCAGCTCCGTCAGGGGCAGGGTTGATGAAAAACTGTTTTTT
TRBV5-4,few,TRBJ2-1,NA,CASSGTQGNEQFF,TGTGCCAGCAGCGGGACTCAGGGAAATGAGCAGTTCTTC
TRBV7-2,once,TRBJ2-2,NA,CASSTRSGTGELFF,TGTGCCAGCAGCACCCGATCGGGCACCGGGGAGCTGTTTTTT
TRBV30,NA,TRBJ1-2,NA,CAWAGVSQGGYTF,TGTGCCTGGGCGGGCGTATCTCAGGGAGGCTACACCTTC
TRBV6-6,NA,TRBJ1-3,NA,CASSPVAGNTIYF,TGTGCCAGCAGTCCCGTAGCTGGAAACACCATATATTTT